These 10 T cell receptor beta chains came from one sample sequenced in a study of blood T cell repertoires in COVID-19. TCRdb's table, derived via immunoSEQ multiplex PCR, lists solely in-frame clones and lacks some. The repertoire holds 120,000 to 150,000 clones, with around 82% as singletons. Sample: PBMCs or T cells enriched from blood (not recorded which). These receptors were collected from a man aged 45-65 years in a cohort exposed to, infected with or recovered from COVID-19 (not recorded which).

The chain has TRBV9 and TRBJ1-4, with D perhaps matching TRBD1 (5 bases). The CDR3 consists of 14 residues. CDR1 and CDR2 from the germline V gene are SGDLS and YYNGEE. Between the trimmed V and J ends, which lost 5 bases and 2 bases, there was a span of 10 bases. CDR3 residues: CASSSQGTNEKLFF. In nucleotides, the CDR3 is TGTGCCAGCAGTTCTCAGGGTACTAATGAAAAACTGTTTTTT.

The chain carries TRBV11-2 and TRBJ2-3; 8 nucleotides agree with TRBD2. The J segment lost 6 bases and the V segment lost 3 bases, leaving 8 bases of the junction unmatched. Germline values: CDR1 SGHAT, CDR2 FQNNGV. The CDR3 sequence is 15 residues long. The CDR3, as DNA: TGTGCCAGCAGCTTGGACGGGGGGGCCGGGGATACGCAGTATTTT. It is translated as CASSLDGGAGDTQYF.

The V and J genes are TRBV3-1 (or the pseudogene TRBV3-2) and TRBJ2-3; D might be TRBD2 (6 bases). Germline CDR1 LGHDT, CDR2 YNNKEL (reference sequence). V was clipped by 1 base and J by 6 bases, with 17 bases between them. There are 16 residues in the CDR3. CDR3 nucleotide sequence: TGTGCCAGCAGCCAAGGGTACGGGAGTTCTTCGGATACGCAGTATTTT. Protein sequence: CASSQGYGSSSDTQYF.

The rearrangement links TRBV11-3 to TRBJ2-1, with 10 nucleotides matching TRBD2. The germline CDR1 and CDR2 sequences are SGHNT and YENEEA. The CDR3 runs to 15 residues. Germline trimming cut 3 bases from V and 6 bases from J; bases unmatched to any gene: 5. CDR3: CASSLGTSEGNEQFF. Here the CDR3 DNA reads TGTGCCAGCAGCTTGGGGACTAGCGAGGGCAATGAGCAGTTCTTC.

The chain recombines TRBV10-3 with TRBJ1-2; 7 bases line up with TRBD1. CDR1 and CDR2 from the germline V gene are ENHRY and SYGVKD. CDR3 length: 15 residues. J gave up 8 bases and V 5 bases, and 14 bases lay outside the gene matches. Here the CDR3 DNA reads TGTGCCATCAGTACTAGAGGGGGCAGTAATAGGGGCTACACCTTC. It yields the protein CAISTRGGSNRGYTF.

The rearrangement links TRBV4-1 to TRBJ2-1, with 7 bases matching TRBD2. Trimming took 0 bases from V and 6 from J; bases not matched to a gene: 11. The germline gives CDR1 MGHRA, CDR2 YSYEKL. The CDR3 runs to 17 residues. CDR3 sequence reads: CASSQDQRGQVGNEQFF. The CDR3 coding sequence is TGCGCCAGCAGCCAAGATCAGCGGGGCCAAGTGGGCAATGAGCAGTTCTTC.

V gene TRBV20-1 combines with J gene TRBJ1-2; perhaps TRBD1 as D (6 bases). Germline loops: CDR1 DFQATT, CDR2 SNEGSKA (reference sequence). Trimming cost V 7 bases and J 4 bases, with 10 bases left between them. This CDR3 region has 11 residues. The CDR3 nucleotides read TGCAGTGGCGCACAGGGCTATGGCTACACCTTC. Translated, it gives CSGAQGYGYTF.

This clone occurred many times. CDR3 amino acids: CASSQTGYYYEQYF. Written as DNA, the CDR3 is TGTGCCAGCAGCCAAACAGGGTATTACTACGAGCAGTACTTC. V usage is TRBV7-2 and J usage is TRBJ2-7; a possible D gene is TRBD1 (6 bases). The V and J ends lost 5 bases and 3 bases respectively, with 14 bases between them. Germline CDR1 is SGHTA and CDR2 is FQGNSA. The CDR3 is 14 residues long.

The gene calls are TRBV29-1 and TRBJ2-1; 8 positions agree with TRBD1. V lost 2 bases to trimming and J lost 3 bases; unmatched junction nucleotides: 12. The CDR3 is made up of 17 amino acids. Germline V gene data show CDR1 as SQVTM and CDR2 as ANQGSEA. Here the CDR3 reads CSVEPPPGQGVYNEQFF. CDR3 coding DNA: TGCAGCGTTGAACCTCCTCCCGGACAGGGTGTCTACAATGAGCAGTTCTTC.

The chain is built from TRBV6-4 and TRBJ1-2; TRBD1 matches 9 bases. V gave up 6 bases and J gave up 4 bases; unmatched junction bases: 6. The germline gives CDR1 MRHNA, CDR2 SNTAGT. This CDR3 spans 14 amino acids. The CDR3 region has the DNA TGTGCCAGCAGCCAGGGACAGGGCAGCTATGGCTACACCTTC. Its protein product is CASSQGQGSYGYTF.